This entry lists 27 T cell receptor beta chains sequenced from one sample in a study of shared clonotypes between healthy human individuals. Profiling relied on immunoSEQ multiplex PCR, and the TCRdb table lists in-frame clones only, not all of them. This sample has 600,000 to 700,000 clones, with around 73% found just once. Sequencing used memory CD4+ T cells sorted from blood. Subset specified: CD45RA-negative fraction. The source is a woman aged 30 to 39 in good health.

CDR3 in DNA: TGTGCCAGCAGCGTTAGCGGGGGCTCCTACAATGAGCAGTTCTTC. It codes for CASSVSGGSYNEQFF. The chain employs TRBV9 and TRBJ2-1; 9 bases line up with TRBD2. CDR1 and CDR2 from the germline V gene are SGDLS and YYNGEE. V gave up 2 bases and J gave up 0 bases; unmatched junction bases: 0. The CDR3 length is 15 residues.

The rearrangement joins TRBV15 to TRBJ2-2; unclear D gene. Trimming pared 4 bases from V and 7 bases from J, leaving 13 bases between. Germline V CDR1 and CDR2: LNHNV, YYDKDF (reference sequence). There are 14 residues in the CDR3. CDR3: CATSTSLRGGELFF. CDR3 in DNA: TGTGCCACCAGCACTTCTCTCCGCGGCGGGGAGCTGTTTTTT.

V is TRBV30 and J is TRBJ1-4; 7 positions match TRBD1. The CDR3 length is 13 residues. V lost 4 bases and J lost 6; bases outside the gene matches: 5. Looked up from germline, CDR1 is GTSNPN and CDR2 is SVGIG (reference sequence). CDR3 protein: CAWKGTADEKLFF. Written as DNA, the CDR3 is TGTGCCTGGAAGGGGACAGCCGATGAAAAACTGTTTTTT. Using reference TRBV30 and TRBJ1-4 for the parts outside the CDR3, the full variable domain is SQTIHQWPATLVQPVGSPLSLECTVEGTSNPNLYWYRQAAGRGLQLLFYSVGIGQISSEVPQNLSASRPQDRQFILSSKKLLLSDSGFYLCAWKGTADEKLFFGSGTQLSVL.

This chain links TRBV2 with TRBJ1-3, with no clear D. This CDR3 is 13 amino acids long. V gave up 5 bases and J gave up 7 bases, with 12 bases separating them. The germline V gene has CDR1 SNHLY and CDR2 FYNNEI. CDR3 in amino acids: CASSRQERNTIYF. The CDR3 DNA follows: TGTGCCAGCAGTAGGCAGGAGAGGAACACCATATATTTT.

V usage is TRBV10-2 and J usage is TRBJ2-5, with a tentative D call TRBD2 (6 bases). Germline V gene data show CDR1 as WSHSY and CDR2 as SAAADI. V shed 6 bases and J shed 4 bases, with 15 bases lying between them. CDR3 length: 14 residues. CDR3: CASRGGMVVETQYF. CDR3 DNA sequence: TGCGCCAGCAGGGGGGGTATGGTAGTAGAGACCCAGTACTTC.

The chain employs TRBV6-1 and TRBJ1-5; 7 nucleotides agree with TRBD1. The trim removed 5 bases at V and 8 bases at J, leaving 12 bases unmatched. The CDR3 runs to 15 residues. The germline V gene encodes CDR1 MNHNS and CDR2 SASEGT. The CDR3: CASSREAATGEPQHF. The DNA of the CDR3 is TGTGCCAGCAGTCGGGAGGCTGCTACAGGGGAGCCCCAGCATTTT.

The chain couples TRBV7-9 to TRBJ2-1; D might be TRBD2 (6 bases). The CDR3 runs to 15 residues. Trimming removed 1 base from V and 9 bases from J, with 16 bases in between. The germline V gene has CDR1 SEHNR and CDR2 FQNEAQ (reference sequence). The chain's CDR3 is CASSLVIARDGEQFF. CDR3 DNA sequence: TGTGCCAGCAGCTTAGTTATCGCGCGGGATGGTGAGCAGTTCTTC.

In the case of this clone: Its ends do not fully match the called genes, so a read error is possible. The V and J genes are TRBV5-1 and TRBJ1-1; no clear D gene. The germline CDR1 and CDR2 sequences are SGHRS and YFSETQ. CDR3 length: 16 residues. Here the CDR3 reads CASSLLSATMNTKAFF. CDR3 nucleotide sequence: TGCGCCAGCAGCTTGCTTTCGGCAACGATGAACACTAAAGCTTTCTTT.

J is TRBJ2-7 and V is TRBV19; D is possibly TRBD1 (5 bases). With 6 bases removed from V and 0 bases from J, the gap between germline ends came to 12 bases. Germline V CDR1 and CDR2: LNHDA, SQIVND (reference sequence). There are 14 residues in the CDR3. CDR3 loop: CASSKQGGSYEQYF. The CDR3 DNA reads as TGTGCCAGTAGCAAGCAGGGTGGCTCCTACGAGCAGTACTTC.

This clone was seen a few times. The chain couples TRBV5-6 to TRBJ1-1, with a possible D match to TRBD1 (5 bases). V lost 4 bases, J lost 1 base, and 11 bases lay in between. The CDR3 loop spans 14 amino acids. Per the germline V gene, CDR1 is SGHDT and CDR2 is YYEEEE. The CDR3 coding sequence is TGTGCCAGCAGCGGAGGGACGGCGAACACTGAAGCTTTCTTT. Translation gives CASSGGTANTEAFF.

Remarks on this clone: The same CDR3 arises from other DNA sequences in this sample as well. CDR3 in DNA: TGTGCCAGTAGTATGGGCAGCGGGGGGTCCTACGAGCAGTACTTC. As protein: CASSMGSGGSYEQYF. The chain couples TRBV19 to TRBJ2-7; TRBD2 agrees at 9 bases. The CDR3 loop spans 15 amino acids. Germline V lookup: CDR1 LNHDA, CDR2 SQIVND (reference sequence). V lost 3 bases and J lost 1; bases outside the gene matches: 4.

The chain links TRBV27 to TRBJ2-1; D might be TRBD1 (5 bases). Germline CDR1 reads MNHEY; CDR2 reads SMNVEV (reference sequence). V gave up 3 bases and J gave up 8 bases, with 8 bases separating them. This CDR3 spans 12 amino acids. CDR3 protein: CASSFIGDEQFF. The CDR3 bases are TGTGCCAGCAGTTTCATAGGGGATGAGCAGTTCTTC.

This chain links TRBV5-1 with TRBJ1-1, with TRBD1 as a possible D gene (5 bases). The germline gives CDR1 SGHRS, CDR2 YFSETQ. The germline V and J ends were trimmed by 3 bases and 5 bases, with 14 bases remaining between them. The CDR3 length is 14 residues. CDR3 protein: CASSSGVEGTEAFF. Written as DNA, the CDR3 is TGCGCCAGCAGCTCGGGCGTTGAGGGGACTGAAGCTTTCTTT.

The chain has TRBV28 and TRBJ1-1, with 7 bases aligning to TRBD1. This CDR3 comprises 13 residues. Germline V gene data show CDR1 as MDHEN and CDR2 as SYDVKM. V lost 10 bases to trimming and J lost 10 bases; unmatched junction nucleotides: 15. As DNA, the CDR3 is TGTGCCACCGATTATGGGCAGGGGGTAGGAGCTTTCTTT. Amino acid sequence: CATDYGQGVGAFF.

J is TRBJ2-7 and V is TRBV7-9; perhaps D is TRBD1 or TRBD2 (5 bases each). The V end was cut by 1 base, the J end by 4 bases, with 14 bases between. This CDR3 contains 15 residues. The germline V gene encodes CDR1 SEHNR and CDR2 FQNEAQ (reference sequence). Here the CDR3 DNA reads TGTGCCAGCAGCTTAGGGGGGTCAGTAGCGTACGAGCAGTACTTC. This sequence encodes CASSLGGSVAYEQYF.

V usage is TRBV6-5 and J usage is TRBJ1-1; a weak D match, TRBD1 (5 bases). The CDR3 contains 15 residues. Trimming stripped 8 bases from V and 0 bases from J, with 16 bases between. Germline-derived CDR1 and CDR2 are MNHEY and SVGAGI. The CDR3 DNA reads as TGTGCCAGCGGAAAGCTGGGACGGGTGAACACTGAAGCTTTCTTT. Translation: CASGKLGRVNTEAFF.

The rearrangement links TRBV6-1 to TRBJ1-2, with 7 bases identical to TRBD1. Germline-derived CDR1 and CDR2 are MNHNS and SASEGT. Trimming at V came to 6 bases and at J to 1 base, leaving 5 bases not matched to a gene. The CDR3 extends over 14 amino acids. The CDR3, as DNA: TGTGCCAGCAGGCGGGACAGACTTAACTATGGCTACACCTTC. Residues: CASRRDRLNYGYTF.

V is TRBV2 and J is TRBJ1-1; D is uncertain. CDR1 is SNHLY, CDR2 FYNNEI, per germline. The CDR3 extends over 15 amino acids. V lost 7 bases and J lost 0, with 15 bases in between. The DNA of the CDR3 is TGTGCCAGCAAAAAATCAGGCAGATTGAACACTGAAGCTTTCTTT. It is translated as CASKKSGRLNTEAFF.

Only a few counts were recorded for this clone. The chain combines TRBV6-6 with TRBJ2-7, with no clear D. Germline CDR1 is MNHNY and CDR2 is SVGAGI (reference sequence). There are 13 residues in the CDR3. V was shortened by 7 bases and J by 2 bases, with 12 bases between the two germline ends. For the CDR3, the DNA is TGTGCCAGCACCGAATGGCGCACCTACGAGCAGTACTTC. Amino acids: CASTEWRTYEQYF.

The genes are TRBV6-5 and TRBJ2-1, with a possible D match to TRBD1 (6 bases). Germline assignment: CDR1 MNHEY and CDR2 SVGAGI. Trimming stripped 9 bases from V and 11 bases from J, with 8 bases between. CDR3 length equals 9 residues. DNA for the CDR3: TGTGCCAGGGGACATAAGCAGTTCTTC. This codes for CARGHKQFF.

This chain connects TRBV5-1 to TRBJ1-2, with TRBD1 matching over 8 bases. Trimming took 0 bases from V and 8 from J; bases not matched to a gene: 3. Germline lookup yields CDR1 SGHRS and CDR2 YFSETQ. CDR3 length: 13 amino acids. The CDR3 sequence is CASSLEGQAGYTF. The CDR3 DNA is TGCGCCAGCAGCTTGGAGGGACAGGCGGGCTACACCTTC.

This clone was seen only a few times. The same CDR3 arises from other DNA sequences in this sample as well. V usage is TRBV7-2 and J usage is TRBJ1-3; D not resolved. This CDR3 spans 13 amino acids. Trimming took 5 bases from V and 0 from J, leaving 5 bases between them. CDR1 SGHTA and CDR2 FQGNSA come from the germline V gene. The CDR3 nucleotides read TGTGCCAGCAGCCCTCGCTCTGGAAACACCATATATTTT. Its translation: CASSPRSGNTIYF.

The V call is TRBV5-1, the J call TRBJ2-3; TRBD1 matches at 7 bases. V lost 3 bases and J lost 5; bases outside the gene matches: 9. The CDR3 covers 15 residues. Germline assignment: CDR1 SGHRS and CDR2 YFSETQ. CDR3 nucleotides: TGCGCCAGCAGCTCACAGGGGATGGGGTTAGATACGCAGTATTTT. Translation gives CASSSQGMGLDTQYF.

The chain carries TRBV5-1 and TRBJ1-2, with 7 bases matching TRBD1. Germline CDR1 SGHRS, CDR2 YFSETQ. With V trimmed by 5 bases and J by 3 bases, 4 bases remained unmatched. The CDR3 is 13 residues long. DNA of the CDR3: TGCGCCAGCAGATTCGGGACAGACTATGGCTACACCTTC. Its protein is CASRFGTDYGYTF.

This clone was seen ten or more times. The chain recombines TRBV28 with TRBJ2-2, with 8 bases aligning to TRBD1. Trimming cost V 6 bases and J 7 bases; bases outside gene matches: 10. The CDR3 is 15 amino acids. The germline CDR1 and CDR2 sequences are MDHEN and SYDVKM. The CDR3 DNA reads TGTGCCAGCAGAATACCGACAGGGGCGGACGGGGAGCTGTTTTTT. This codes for CASRIPTGADGELFF.

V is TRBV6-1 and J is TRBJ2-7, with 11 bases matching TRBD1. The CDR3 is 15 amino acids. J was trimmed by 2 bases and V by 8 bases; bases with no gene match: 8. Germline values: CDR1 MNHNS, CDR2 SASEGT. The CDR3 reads CASRGLGQGAYEQYF. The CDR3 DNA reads TGTGCCAGCCGAGGCTTGGGACAGGGGGCCTACGAGCAGTACTTC.

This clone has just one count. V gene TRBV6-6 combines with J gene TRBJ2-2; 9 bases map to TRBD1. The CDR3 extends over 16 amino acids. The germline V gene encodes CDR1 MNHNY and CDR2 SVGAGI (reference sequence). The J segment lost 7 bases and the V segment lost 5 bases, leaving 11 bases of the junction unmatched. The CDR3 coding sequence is TGTGCCAGCAGTACTACCGGGACAGGGAGCAACGGGGAGCTGTTTTTT. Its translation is CASSTTGTGSNGELFF.